Reported below is one T cell receptor beta chain. Its target is not known. This sample is drawn from a study of cytomegalovirus exposure and HLA in healthy donors. This PCR relied on a set of 60 Vbeta primers and 13 Jbeta primers. Some clones are missing from TCRdb's copy, which holds only in-frame ones; the method was immunoSEQ multiplex PCR. Here the sample spans 90,000 to 120,000 clones, 60% to 75% being singletons. Losses at the gene ends were 4 bases for V and 0 bases for J; bases not matched to a gene: 6. CDR1 and CDR2 from the germline V gene are SGDLS and YYNGEE. This CDR3 is built from 16 residues. Points from the study as a whole: TCR beta chains numbering roughly 150 were designated cytomegalovirus-associated. By a later analysis, the bulk of CMV-associated TCR beta chains appeared HLA-restricted. In an earlier analysis, about 87% or about 30%: the productive usage of most TCR beta V segments.

The chain couples TRBV9 to TRBJ1-1; 10 positions match TRBD1. The sequenced material came from PBMCs. The source of this sequence is a man aged 30-40 years in good health and CMV-seronegative. The CDR3 sequence is CASSPRTGGMNTEAFF. In nucleotides, the CDR3 is TGTGCCAGCAGCCCCCGGACAGGGGGGATGAACACTGAAGCTTTCTTT. The variable domain in full, with the rest retrieved from reference TRBV9 and TRBJ1-1, is DSGVTQTPKHLITATGQRVTLRCSPRSGDLSVYWYQQSLDQGLQFLIQYYNGEERAKGNILERFSAQQFPDLHSELNLSSLELGDSALYFCASSPRTGGMNTEAFFGQGTRLTVV.